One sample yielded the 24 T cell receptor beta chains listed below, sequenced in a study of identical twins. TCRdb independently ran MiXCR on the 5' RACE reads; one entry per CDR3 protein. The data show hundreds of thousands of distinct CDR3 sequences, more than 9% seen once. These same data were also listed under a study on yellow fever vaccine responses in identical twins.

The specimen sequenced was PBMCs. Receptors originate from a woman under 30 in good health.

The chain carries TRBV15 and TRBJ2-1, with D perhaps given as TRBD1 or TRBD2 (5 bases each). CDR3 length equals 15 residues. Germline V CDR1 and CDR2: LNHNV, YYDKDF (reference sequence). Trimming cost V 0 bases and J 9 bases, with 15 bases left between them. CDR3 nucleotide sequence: TGTGCCACCAGCAGAGATGCAGGGAGTATCTGTGAGCAGTTCTTC. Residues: CATSRDAGSICEQFF.

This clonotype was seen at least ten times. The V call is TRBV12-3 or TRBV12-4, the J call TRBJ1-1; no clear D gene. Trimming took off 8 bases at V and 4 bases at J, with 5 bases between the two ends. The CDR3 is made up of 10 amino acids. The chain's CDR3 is CASLGTEAFF. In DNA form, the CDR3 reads TGTGCCAGCCTTGGCACTGAAGCTTTCTTT.

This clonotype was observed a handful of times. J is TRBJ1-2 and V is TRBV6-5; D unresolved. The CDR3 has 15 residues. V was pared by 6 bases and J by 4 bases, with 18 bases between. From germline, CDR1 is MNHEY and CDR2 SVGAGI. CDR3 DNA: TGTGCCAGCAGCCCACTGACGGACTCTAGCTATGGCTACACCTTC. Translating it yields CASSPLTDSSYGYTF.

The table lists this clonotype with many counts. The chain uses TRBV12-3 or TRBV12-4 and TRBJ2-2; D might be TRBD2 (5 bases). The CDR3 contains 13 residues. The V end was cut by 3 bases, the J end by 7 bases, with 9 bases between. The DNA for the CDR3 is TGTGCCAGCAGTTTTCGGGATCTCGGGGAGCTGTTTTTT. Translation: CASSFRDLGELFF.

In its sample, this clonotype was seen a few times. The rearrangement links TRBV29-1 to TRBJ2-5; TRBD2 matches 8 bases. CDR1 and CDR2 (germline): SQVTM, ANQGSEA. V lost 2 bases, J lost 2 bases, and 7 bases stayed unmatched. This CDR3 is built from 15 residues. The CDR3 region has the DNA TGCAGCGTTGAACAAGGAGCGGGAGTGCAAGAGACCCAGTACTTC. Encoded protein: CSVEQGAGVQETQYF.

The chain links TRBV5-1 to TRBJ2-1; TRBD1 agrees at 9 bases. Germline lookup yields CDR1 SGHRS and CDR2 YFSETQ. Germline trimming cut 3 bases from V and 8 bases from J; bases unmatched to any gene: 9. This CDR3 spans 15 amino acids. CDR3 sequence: CASSSWGQGLDEQFF. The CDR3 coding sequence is TGCGCCAGCAGCTCCTGGGGACAGGGCCTTGATGAGCAGTTCTTC. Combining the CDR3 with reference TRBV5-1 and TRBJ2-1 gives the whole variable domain KAGVTQTPRYLIKTRGQQVTLSCSPISGHRSVSWYQQTPGQGLQFLFEYFSETQRNKGNFPGRFSGRQFSNSRSEMNVSTLELGDSALYLCASSSWGQGLDEQFFGPGTRLTVL.

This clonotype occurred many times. The CDR3 here is CAISPDSNEQFF. CDR3 bases: TGTGCCATCAGCCCGGATTCGAATGAGCAGTTCTTC. The chain recombines TRBV10-3 with TRBJ2-1; D unclear. There are 12 residues in the CDR3. Germline V gives CDR1 ENHRY, CDR2 SYGVKD. Trimming shortened V by 6 bases and J by 7 bases, and 10 bases separated the two germline ends.

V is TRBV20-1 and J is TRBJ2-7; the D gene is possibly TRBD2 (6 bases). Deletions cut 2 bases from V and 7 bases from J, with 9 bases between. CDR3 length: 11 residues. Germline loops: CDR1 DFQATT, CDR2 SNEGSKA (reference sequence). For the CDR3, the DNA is TGCAGTGCTAGACTAGCGTATGAGCAGTACTTC. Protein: CSARLAYEQYF.

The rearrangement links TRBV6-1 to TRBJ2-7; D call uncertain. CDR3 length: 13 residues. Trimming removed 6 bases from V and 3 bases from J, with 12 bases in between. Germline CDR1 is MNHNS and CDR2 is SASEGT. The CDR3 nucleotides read TGTGCCAGCAGGGTCCGCGAACTCTACGAGCAGTACTTC. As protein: CASRVRELYEQYF.

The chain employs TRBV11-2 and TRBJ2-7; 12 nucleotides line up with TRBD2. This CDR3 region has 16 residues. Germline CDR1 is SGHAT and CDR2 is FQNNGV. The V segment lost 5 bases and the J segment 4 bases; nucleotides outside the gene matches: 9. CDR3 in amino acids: CASSHKTSGSLYEQYF. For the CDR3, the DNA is TGTGCCAGCAGCCATAAGACTAGCGGGAGCTTGTACGAGCAGTACTTC.

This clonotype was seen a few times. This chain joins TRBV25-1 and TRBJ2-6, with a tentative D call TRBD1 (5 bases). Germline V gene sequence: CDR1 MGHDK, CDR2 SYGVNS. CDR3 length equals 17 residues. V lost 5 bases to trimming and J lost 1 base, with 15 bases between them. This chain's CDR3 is CASSSQGFFSGANVLTF. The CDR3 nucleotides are TGTGCCAGCAGTTCGCAGGGTTTTTTTTCTGGGGCCAACGTCCTGACTTTC. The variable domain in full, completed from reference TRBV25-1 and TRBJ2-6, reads EADIYQTPRYLVIGTGKKITLECSQTMGHDKMYWYQQDPGMELHLIHYSYGVNSTEKGDLSSESTVSRIRTEHFPLTLESARPSHTSQYLCASSSQGFFSGANVLTFGAGSRLTVL.

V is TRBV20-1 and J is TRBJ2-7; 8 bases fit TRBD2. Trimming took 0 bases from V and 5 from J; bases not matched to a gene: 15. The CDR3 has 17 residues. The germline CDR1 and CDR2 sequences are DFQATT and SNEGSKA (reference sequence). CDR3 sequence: CSAREGDRLASVHEQYF. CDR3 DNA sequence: TGCAGTGCTAGAGAGGGGGATAGACTAGCGTCGGTCCACGAGCAGTACTTC.

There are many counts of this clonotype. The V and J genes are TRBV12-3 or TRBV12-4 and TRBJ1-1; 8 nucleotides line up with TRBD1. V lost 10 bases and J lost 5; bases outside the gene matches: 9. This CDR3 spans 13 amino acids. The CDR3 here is CATLQGVGTEAFF. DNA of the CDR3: TGTGCCACATTACAGGGGGTGGGGACTGAAGCTTTCTTT.

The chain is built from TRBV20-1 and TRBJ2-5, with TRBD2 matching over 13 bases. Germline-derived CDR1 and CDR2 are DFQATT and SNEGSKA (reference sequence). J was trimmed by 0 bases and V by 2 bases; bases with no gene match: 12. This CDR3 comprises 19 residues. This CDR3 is CSARSIRTSGSLYQETQYF. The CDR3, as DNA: TGCAGTGCTAGATCAATAAGGACTAGCGGGAGCCTGTACCAAGAGACCCAGTACTTC.

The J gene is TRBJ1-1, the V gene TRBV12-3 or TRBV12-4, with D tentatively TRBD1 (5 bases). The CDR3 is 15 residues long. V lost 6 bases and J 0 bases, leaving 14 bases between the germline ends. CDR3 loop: CASRGNRNMNTEAFF. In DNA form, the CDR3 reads TGTGCCAGCAGGGGCAACAGGAACATGAACACTGAAGCTTTCTTT.

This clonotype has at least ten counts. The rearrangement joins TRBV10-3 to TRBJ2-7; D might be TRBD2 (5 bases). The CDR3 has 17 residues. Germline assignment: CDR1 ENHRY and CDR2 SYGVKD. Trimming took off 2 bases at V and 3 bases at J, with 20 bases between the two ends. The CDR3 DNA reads TGTGCCATCAGTGAGGCCTCCATGCTCATTAGCGTCTACGAGCAGTACGTC. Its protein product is CAISEASMLISVYEQYV.

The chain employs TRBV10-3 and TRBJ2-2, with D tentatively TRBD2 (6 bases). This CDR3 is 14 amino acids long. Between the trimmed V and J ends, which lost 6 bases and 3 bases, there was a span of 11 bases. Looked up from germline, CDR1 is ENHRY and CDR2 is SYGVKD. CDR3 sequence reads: CAIRASEHTGELFF. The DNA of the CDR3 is TGTGCCATCAGGGCTAGCGAGCACACCGGGGAGCTGTTTTTT.

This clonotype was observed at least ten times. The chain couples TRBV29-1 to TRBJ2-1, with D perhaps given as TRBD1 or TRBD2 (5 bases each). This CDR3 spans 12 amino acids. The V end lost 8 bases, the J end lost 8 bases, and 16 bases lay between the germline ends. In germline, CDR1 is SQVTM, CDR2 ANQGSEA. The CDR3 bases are TGCAGCATCGGGACCGTAGGTGATGAGCAGTTCTTC. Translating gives CSIGTVGDEQFF.

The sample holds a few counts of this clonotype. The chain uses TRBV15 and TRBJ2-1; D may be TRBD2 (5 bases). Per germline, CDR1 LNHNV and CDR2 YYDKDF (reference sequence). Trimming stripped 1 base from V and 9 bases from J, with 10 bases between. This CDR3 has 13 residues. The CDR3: CATSRAPGVEQFF. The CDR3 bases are TGTGCCACCAGCAGAGCCCCCGGGGTTGAGCAGTTCTTC.

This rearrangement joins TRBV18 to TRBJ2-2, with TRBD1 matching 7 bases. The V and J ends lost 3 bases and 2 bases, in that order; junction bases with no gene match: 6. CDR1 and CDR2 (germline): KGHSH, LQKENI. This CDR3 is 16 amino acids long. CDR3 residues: CASSPQDRKNTGELFF. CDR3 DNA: TGTGCCAGCTCACCCCAGGACAGGAAAAACACCGGGGAGCTGTTTTTT.

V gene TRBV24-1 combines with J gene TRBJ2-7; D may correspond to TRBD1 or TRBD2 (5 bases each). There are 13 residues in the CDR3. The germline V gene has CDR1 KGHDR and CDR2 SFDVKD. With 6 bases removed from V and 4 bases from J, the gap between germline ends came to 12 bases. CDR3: CATSRGEGYEQYF. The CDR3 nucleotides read TGTGCCACCAGTAGGGGTGAGGGATACGAGCAGTACTTC.

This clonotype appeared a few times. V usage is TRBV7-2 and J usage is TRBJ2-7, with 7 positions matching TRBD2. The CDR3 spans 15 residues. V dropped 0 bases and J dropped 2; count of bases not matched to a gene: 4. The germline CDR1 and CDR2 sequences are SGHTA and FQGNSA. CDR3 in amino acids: CASSLAAGVTYEQYF. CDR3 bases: TGTGCCAGCAGCTTAGCCGCGGGAGTGACCTACGAGCAGTACTTC.

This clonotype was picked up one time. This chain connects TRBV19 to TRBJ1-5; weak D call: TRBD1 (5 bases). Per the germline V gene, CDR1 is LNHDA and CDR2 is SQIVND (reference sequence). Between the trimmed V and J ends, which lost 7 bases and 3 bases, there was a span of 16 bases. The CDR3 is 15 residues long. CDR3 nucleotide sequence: TGTGCCAGTAAGGACCGGGACCGATACAATCAGCCCCAGCATTTT. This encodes CASKDRDRYNQPQHF.

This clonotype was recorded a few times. The CDR3 here is CASRHGQGQETQYF. For the CDR3, the DNA is TGTGCCAGCAGACATGGACAGGGCCAAGAGACCCAGTACTTC. The chain combines TRBV14 with TRBJ2-5; 8 nucleotides align to TRBD1. Germline V gives CDR1 SGHDN, CDR2 FVKESK. CDR3 length equals 14 residues. V dropped 6 bases and J dropped 1; count of bases not matched to a gene: 4.